The following is a TCR beta chain sequence with its context. The antigen is not known. The data are from a study of OX40 agonist ivuxolimab in advanced cancers. Notes on the study in general: Low clonal expansion, among the lowest seen, marked partial responders at 0.1-3.0 mg/kg. Low normalized T-cell clonal expansion also characterized some of the nonresponders. There was clonal expansion of CD4+ and CD8+ blood T cells by week 6 at 0.1 to 3.0 mg/kg.

With V trimmed by 4 bases and J by 6 bases, 4 bases remained unmatched. This CDR3 contains 13 residues. CDR1 is SGHNT, CDR2 YYREEE, per germline (reference sequence). The table came from immunoSEQ multiplex PCR; TCRdb's copy has only in-frame clones and leaves some out. The data show about 62,000 clones, 75% to 90% seen once. Autoimmune disease history or systemic immunosuppression was exclusionary. This clonotype was obtained from an adult with an advanced solid tumor such as melanoma, head and neck, liver or kidney cancer. The chain couples TRBV5-4 to TRBJ2-1; 7 bases fit TRBD1. The sequencing here drew on CD4+ or CD8+ T cells sorted from blood, taken in a trial of the OX40 agonist ivuxolimab. The chain's CDR3 is CASSNDRVNEQFF. The CDR3 DNA sequence: TGTGCCAGCAGCAACGACAGGGTCAATGAGCAGTTCTTC.